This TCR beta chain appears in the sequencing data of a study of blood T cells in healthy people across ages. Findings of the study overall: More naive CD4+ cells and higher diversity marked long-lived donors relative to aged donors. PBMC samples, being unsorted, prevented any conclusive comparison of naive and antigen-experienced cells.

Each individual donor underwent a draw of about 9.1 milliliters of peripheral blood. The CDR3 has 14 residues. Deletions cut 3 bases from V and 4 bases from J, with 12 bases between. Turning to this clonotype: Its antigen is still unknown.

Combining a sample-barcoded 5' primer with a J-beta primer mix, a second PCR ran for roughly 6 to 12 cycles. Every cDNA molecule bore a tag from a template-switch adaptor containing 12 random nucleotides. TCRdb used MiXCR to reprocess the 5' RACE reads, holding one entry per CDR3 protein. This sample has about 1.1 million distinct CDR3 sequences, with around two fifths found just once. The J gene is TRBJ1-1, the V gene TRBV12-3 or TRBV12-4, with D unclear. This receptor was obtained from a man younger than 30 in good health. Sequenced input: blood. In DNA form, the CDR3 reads TGTGCCAGCAGTTTCGAGGGCTTAATCACTGAAGCTTTCTTT. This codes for CASSFEGLITEAFF.